The T cell receptor beta chain under discussion was sequenced for a study of cytomegalovirus exposure and HLA in healthy donors. Primers: 60 Vbeta forward and 13 Jbeta reverse. Assay: immunoSEQ multiplex PCR; the TCRdb copy retains only in-frame clones and omits some. The sample includes 95,000 to 110,000 clones, almost 80% of them seen just once. Germline values: CDR1 SGHVS, CDR2 FQNEAQ. This CDR3 is built from 15 residues. With 4 bases removed from V and 6 bases from J, the gap between germline ends came to 17 bases. The sample consisted of PBMCs. The chain combines TRBV7-8 with TRBJ2-3; a weak D match, TRBD2 (6 bases). The clonotype originates from a man between 60 and 75 years old in good health and CMV-seropositive. CDR3 sequence: CASSSLGLLRDTQYF. In DNA form, the CDR3 reads TGTGCCAGCAGCTCCCTGGGACTCCTGCGGGATACGCAGTATTTT.